One and the same sample provided the 27 T cell receptor beta chains below, sequenced in a study of early T cells in non-severe SARS-CoV-2 infection (dated by TCRdb to the early 2020s). The library was produced with 5' RACE. The instrument given in TCRdb is NextSeq 500. Using fastp at Q25 and MiXCR, TCRdb reprocessed the public reads and kept productive beta chains. Each record represents a unique CDR3 protein, reported with the most common genes and DNA among its rows. This sample lists more than 85,000 distinct CDR3 sequences; around 12% were detected once. Less than 4.5% of the sample comes from the top ten. Specimen: whole blood, collected at baseline. The receptors stem from an adult who was a healthcare worker with PCR-confirmed SARS-CoV-2 infection or an uninfected control (not recorded which).

There are many counts of this clonotype. The chain couples TRBV6-4 to TRBJ2-3, with D possibly being TRBD1 (6 bases). Per the germline V gene, CDR1 is MRHNA and CDR2 is SNTAGT. The V gene lost 3 bases and the J gene lost 2 bases, with 12 bases spanning the gap. The CDR3 consists of 15 residues. CDR3 region: CASSEQGLYTDTQYF. The CDR3 DNA is TGTGCCAGCAGTGAACAGGGCCTCTACACAGATACGCAGTATTTT.

The chain links TRBV6-5 to TRBJ2-2; D ambiguous. Germline V CDR1 and CDR2: MNHEY, SVGAGI. The CDR3 spans 14 residues. Trimming left V 0 bases short and J 5 bases short, with 7 bases between. The CDR3 nucleotides are TGTGCCAGCAGTTACTCGTCTGGGACCGGGGAGCTGTTTTTT. It specifies CASSYSSGTGELFF.

This clonotype was seen a handful of times. The rearrangement joins TRBV6-2 or TRBV6-3 to TRBJ1-5, with TRBD1 matching 7 bases. The ends lost 8 bases at V and 4 bases at J; junction bases unmatched: 8. This CDR3 is built from 14 residues. The germline V gene has CDR1 MNHEY and CDR2 SVGEGT. In nucleotides, the CDR3 is TGTGCCAGCCAGAACAGGGGTCGAAATCAGCCCCAGCATTTT. It encodes CASQNRGRNQPQHF.

The sample holds a few counts of this clonotype. The chain combines TRBV6-2 or TRBV6-3 with TRBJ2-6; no definite D call. The CDR3 consists of 15 residues. Per germline, CDR1 MNHEY and CDR2 SVGEGT. Deletions cut 2 bases from V and 1 base from J, with 6 bases between. The CDR3 sequence: CASSYVASGANVLTF. Written as DNA, the CDR3 is TGTGCCAGCAGTTACGTGGCGTCTGGGGCCAACGTCCTGACTTTC.

The chain carries TRBV28 and TRBJ2-3; no definite D call. Germline V lookup: CDR1 MDHEN, CDR2 SYDVKM. The length of the CDR3 is 15 residues. Between the trimmed V and J ends, which lost 2 bases and 6 bases, there was a span of 15 bases. The CDR3 region has the DNA TGTGCCAGCAGTTTACTTCAAGCTCGGATGGATACGCAGTATTTT. Translating it yields CASSLLQARMDTQYF.

This clonotype was counted a few times. The chain is built from TRBV5-4 and TRBJ2-7, with TRBD2 matching 12 bases. The V gene's germline CDR1 is SGHNT and CDR2 YYREEE (reference sequence). This CDR3 region has 15 residues. With 0 bases clipped from V and 4 bases from J, the junction kept 2 bases outside the gene matches. The CDR3 protein is CASSLGGTSGYEQYF. The CDR3 nucleotides are TGTGCCAGCAGCTTGGGAGGGACTAGCGGGTACGAGCAGTACTTC.

This clonotype was detected ten times or more. The rearrangement links TRBV5-1 to TRBJ1-2; no reliable D call. V dropped 0 bases and J dropped 4 bases, with 4 bases sitting between them. The CDR3 spans 12 residues. Germline-derived CDR1 and CDR2 are SGHRS and YFSETQ. The CDR3 is CASSLDSYGYTF. As DNA, the CDR3 is TGCGCCAGCAGCTTGGACTCCTATGGCTACACCTTC.

The sample holds a few counts of this clonotype. The chain couples TRBV7-9 to TRBJ2-7; 8 positions match TRBD1. The trim removed 3 bases at V and 1 base at J, leaving 5 bases unmatched. Germline-derived CDR1 and CDR2 are SEHNR and FQNEAQ (reference sequence). The CDR3 consists of 15 residues. The CDR3, as DNA: TGTGCCAGCAGCTTCACCGGGACAGGATCCTACGAGCAGTACTTC. The encoded protein is CASSFTGTGSYEQYF. Full variable domain (missing parts from reference TRBV7-9 and TRBJ2-7): DTGVSQNPRHKITKRGQNVTFRCDPISEHNRLYWYRQTLGQGPEFLTYFQNEAQLEKSRLLSDRFSAERPKGSFSTLEIQRTEQGDSAMYLCASSFTGTGSYEQYFGPGTRLTVT.

This clonotype was detected only a few times. The rearrangement uses TRBV18 and TRBJ1-1, with TRBD1 matching over 7 bases. The germline CDR1 and CDR2 sequences are KGHSH and LQKENI. The ends lost 4 bases at V and 3 bases at J; junction bases unmatched: 8. The CDR3 length is 15 residues. The CDR3: CASSRNRGLDTEAFF. In DNA, the CDR3 is TGTGCCAGCTCACGTAACAGGGGTTTGGACACTGAAGCTTTCTTT.

The sample holds a few counts of this clonotype. The chain is built from TRBV28 and TRBJ1-6; 7 bases fit TRBD1. CDR3 length: 15 amino acids. V lost 4 bases to trimming and J lost 2 bases; unmatched junction nucleotides: 2. The V gene's germline CDR1 is MDHEN and CDR2 SYDVKM. CDR3 in amino acids: CASSSGQAYNSPLHF. The DNA of the CDR3 is TGTGCCAGCAGTTCTGGACAGGCCTATAATTCACCCCTCCACTTT.

V usage is TRBV7-8 and J usage is TRBJ1-2; D perhaps matches TRBD1 (5 bases). This CDR3 region has 15 residues. Trimming removed 5 bases from V and 3 bases from J, with 16 bases in between. Germline-derived CDR1 and CDR2 are SGHVS and FQNEAQ. As DNA, the CDR3 is TGTGCCAGCAGCCTCCAGGGATTCGAAGACTATGGCTACACCTTC. Protein product: CASSLQGFEDYGYTF.

This clonotype was observed a handful of times. The chain combines TRBV6-1 with TRBJ2-3; TRBD2 matches 8 bases. Per the germline V gene, CDR1 is MNHNS and CDR2 is SASEGT. The CDR3 is made up of 15 amino acids. V was clipped by 9 bases and J by 1 base; unmatched bases: 9. The CDR3 DNA is TGTGCCAGTATAATGGCGGGAGGTCGCACAGATACGCAGTATTTT. Its translation: CASIMAGGRTDTQYF.

The chain recombines TRBV9 with TRBJ1-3; TRBD1 might be the D (6 bases). Germline CDR1 reads SGDLS; CDR2 reads YYNGEE. V dropped 3 bases and J dropped 4 bases, with 11 bases sitting between them. The CDR3 covers 14 residues. The CDR3 DNA sequence: TGTGCCAGCAGCGACGGACAGCCCGGAAACACCATATATTTT. Translation: CASSDGQPGNTIYF.

This chain uses TRBV5-1 with TRBJ2-1; TRBD2 matches at 8 bases. Germline lookup yields CDR1 SGHRS and CDR2 YFSETQ. The length of the CDR3 is 15 residues. V gave up 5 bases and J gave up 1 base; unmatched junction bases: 5. The CDR3 region is CASSSAGASYNEQFF. CDR3 sequence (DNA): TGCGCCAGCAGTTCAGCGGGAGCATCCTACAATGAGCAGTTCTTC.

This clonotype was seen only once. The chain combines TRBV4-1 with TRBJ2-5; D not resolved. Trimming stripped 1 base from V and 2 bases from J, with 5 bases between. The germline V gene encodes CDR1 MGHRA and CDR2 YSYEKL. The CDR3 has 13 amino acids. CDR3 sequence reads: CASSQVLQETQYF. The CDR3 coding sequence is TGCGCCAGCAGCCAAGTCCTACAAGAGACCCAGTACTTC.

This clonotype was counted ten times or more. This sequence joins TRBV7-9 and TRBJ2-5; 13 bases fit TRBD2. The junction had 10 bases not matched to a gene; V was cut back by 5 bases and J by 4 bases. In germline, CDR1 is SEHNR, CDR2 FQNEAQ (reference sequence). This CDR3 has 17 residues. CDR3 sequence reads: CASSIGLAGVGTETQYF. The CDR3 DNA is TGTGCCAGCAGCATCGGACTAGCGGGAGTCGGCACAGAGACCCAGTACTTC.

In its sample, this clonotype was seen a few times. The CDR3 nucleotides read TGTGCCAGCCGCCTTGACCCCCTCCAAGAGACCCAGTACTTC. Its translation is CASRLDPLQETQYF. The chain recombines TRBV6-2 or TRBV6-3 with TRBJ2-5, with D unclear. With 8 bases removed from V and 1 base from J, the gap between germline ends came to 14 bases. This CDR3 region has 14 residues. Germline V CDR1 and CDR2: MNHEY, SVGEGT.

The chain uses TRBV5-1 and TRBJ2-7; D gene uncertain. V dropped 4 bases and J dropped 1 base, with 12 bases sitting between them. CDR1 and CDR2 (germline): SGHRS, YFSETQ. This CDR3 comprises 14 residues. The CDR3 spells CASSLPGSSYEQYF. The CDR3 bases are TGCGCCAGCAGCCTTCCTGGGTCTTCCTACGAGCAGTACTTC.

The chain joins TRBV10-1 to TRBJ2-3; D is perhaps TRBD1 (7 bases). The V gene's germline CDR1 is WNHNN and CDR2 SYGVQD (reference sequence). The length of the CDR3 is 15 residues. V was pared by 6 bases and J by 3 bases, with 16 bases between. The DNA of the CDR3 is TGCGCCAGCAGCGTTGTCAGGGGGAGGACAGATACGCAGTATTTT. It encodes CASSVVRGRTDTQYF.

CDR3 loop: CAWALLQGNSPLHF. Here the CDR3 DNA reads TGTGCCTGGGCCCTTCTCCAGGGTAATTCACCCCTCCACTTT. This chain links TRBV30 with TRBJ1-6, with TRBD1 as a possible D gene (5 bases). CDR1 GTSNPN and CDR2 SVGIG come from the germline V gene (reference sequence). The CDR3 extends over 14 amino acids. Between the trimmed V and J ends, which lost 5 bases and 6 bases, there was a span of 14 bases.

J is TRBJ2-1 and V is TRBV24-1, with a possible D match to TRBD1 (7 bases). V lost 5 bases and J lost 6, with 10 bases in between. The CDR3 runs to 13 residues. Per the germline V gene, CDR1 is KGHDR and CDR2 is SFDVKD. The CDR3 nucleotides read TGTGCCACCAGTGCAGGGGGGCGCAATGAGCAGTTCTTC. Translating it yields CATSAGGRNEQFF.

Only a few counts were recorded for this clonotype. The chain employs TRBV5-1 and TRBJ2-6; D uncertain. This CDR3 region has 15 residues. Germline CDR1 SGHRS, CDR2 YFSETQ. The ends were cut back, 4 bases at V and 4 bases at J, with 12 bases in the middle. CDR3 protein: CASSLSPGGANVLTF. Here the CDR3 DNA reads TGCGCCAGCAGCCTGTCTCCTGGGGGGGCCAACGTCCTGACTTTC.

This sequence joins TRBV4-1 and TRBJ1-1; D remains unclear. Deletions cut 6 bases from V and 1 base from J, with 6 bases between. The CDR3 covers 12 residues. The V gene's germline CDR1 is MGHRA and CDR2 YSYEKL. In DNA form, the CDR3 reads TGCGCCAGCAGTCAGACGAACACTGAAGCTTTCTTT. Its protein product is CASSQTNTEAFF.

This clonotype was observed a handful of times. The chain employs TRBV27 and TRBJ1-1; no clear D gene. The V end was cut by 2 bases, the J end by 6 bases, with 10 bases between. The germline CDR1 and CDR2 sequences are MNHEY and SMNVEV (reference sequence). This CDR3 has 13 residues. Here the CDR3 reads CASSLKGWPEAFF. The CDR3, as DNA: TGTGCCAGCAGTTTAAAGGGATGGCCTGAAGCTTTCTTT.

This clonotype was counted between two and nine times. The CDR3 here is CASSRDSSYQNIQYF. CDR3 bases: TGTGCCAGCAGCAGGGACAGTTCTTACCAAAACATTCAGTACTTC. The V and J genes are TRBV7-2 and TRBJ2-4; TRBD1 matches 7 bases. Per germline, CDR1 SGHTA and CDR2 FQGNSA. The CDR3 runs 15 residues. The trim removed 5 bases at V and 5 bases at J, leaving 9 bases unmatched.

This clonotype showed up many times. The V gene is TRBV5-1, the J gene TRBJ1-6; D perhaps matches TRBD1 (6 bases). CDR1 is SGHRS, CDR2 YFSETQ, per germline. V shed 4 bases and J shed 6 bases, with 14 bases lying between them. CDR3 length: 15 residues. Here the CDR3 reads CASSLDGQPNSPLHF. The CDR3, as DNA: TGCGCCAGCAGCCTGGACGGACAGCCTAATTCACCCCTCCACTTT.

Many counts were recorded for this clonotype. The chain links TRBV28 to TRBJ2-3; no clear D. Per germline, CDR1 MDHEN and CDR2 SYDVKM. The CDR3 extends over 15 amino acids. The V gene lost 7 bases and the J gene lost 0 bases, with 14 bases spanning the gap. The CDR3 sequence: CASTLRVSSTDTQYF. CDR3 DNA: TGTGCCAGCACCCTTAGGGTTTCAAGCACAGATACGCAGTATTTT.